The clone carrying this T cell receptor beta chain was counted a few times. TCRdb processed the RACE reads anew with MiXCR; each CDR3 protein has one entry. The sample carries some 360,000 distinct CDR3 sequences, 5.1% recorded once. This entry is derived from a study of human T cells and chemical hapten exposure. Study-wide context: A roughly 2 cm by roughly 2 cm inner upper arm patch received 2% DPC for sensitization. Affected patients, primarily female, had alopecia areata, totalis or universalis.

Time point of the sample: pre-sensitization, week 0. The sample's treatment: therapeutic diphenylcyclopropenone sensitization with weekly scalp DPC. Total RNA was extracted from unfractionated whole blood. V was cut by 1 base and J by 3 bases, with 9 bases left in between. This CDR3 region has 14 residues. Germline CDR1 is KGHSH and CDR2 is LQKENI. Sample: whole blood, taken in connection with sensitization to the hapten diphenylcyclopropenone (DPC). The clonotype originates from a woman in her forties or fifties with alopecia areata. Some clones in this sample may be carry-over from other donors' samples. The V gene is TRBV18, the J gene TRBJ1-1; D gene uncertain. The CDR3 DNA reads as TGTGCCAGCTCACCACGAAGCGCGGACACTGAAGCTTTCTTT. Its translation is CASSPRSADTEAFF.